This T cell receptor (beta chain) was identified in a study of radiation and T cells in renal cell carcinoma. Study-wide results and caveats: Without pretreatment biopsies, baseline tumor clonotype presence was undetermined. In blood, top tumor clones expanded by 2 weeks, shrinking by 4.

Trimming cost V 5 bases and J 6 bases, with 8 bases left between them. CDR3 length equals 12 residues. Looked up from germline, CDR1 is SEHNR and CDR2 is FQNEAQ (reference sequence). Specified time point: blood 4 weeks post-SBRT, at nephrectomy. As for treatment: 15 Gy SBRT to primary tumor, nephrectomy 4 weeks later. Turning to this clone: The antigen is undetermined.

Here immunoSEQ multiplex PCR was the method, and the copy in TCRdb shows in-frame clones only, minus some. The profile shows about 64,000 clones, about three quarters of them singletons. V and J are TRBV7-9 and TRBJ2-1; D is undetermined. The sequence was obtained from a man aged 60 to 75 with renal cell carcinoma. Source: blood, taken from a patient whose treatment included radiotherapy and nephrectomy. The CDR3 region is CASSPIGNEQFF. The CDR3 DNA is TGTGCCAGCAGCCCTATAGGCAATGAGCAGTTCTTC.